These 30 T cell receptor beta chains were all obtained from the same sample, sequenced in a study of response to subunit inactivated influenza vaccine. TCRdb reprocessed the RT-PCR reads via MiXCR and lists one record per CDR3 protein. This table holds about 830,000 distinct CDR3 sequences, roughly 20% found once. Specimen: PBMCs from blood, collected 5 days after vaccination. These receptors all come from a man aged 50 to 59 who received an inactivated influenza vaccine.

A few counts support this clonotype. The CDR3 sequence is CATSGGQGSSEQYF. The CDR3 DNA reads as TGTGCCACCAGCGGCGGACAGGGTTCGTCCGAGCAGTACTTC. The chain recombines TRBV15 with TRBJ2-7, with 8 positions matching TRBD1. Trimming removed 5 bases from V and 6 bases from J; junction bases left unmatched: 9. CDR3 length equals 14 residues. CDR1 LNHNV and CDR2 YYDKDF come from the germline V gene (reference sequence). Supplemented by reference TRBV15 and TRBJ2-7, the full variable domain reads DAMVIQNPRYQVTQFGKPVTLSCSQTLNHNVMYWYQQKSSQAPKLLFHYYDKDFNNEADTPDNFQSRRPNTSFCFLDIRSPGLGDTAMYLCATSGGQGSSEQYFGPGTRLTVT.

This clonotype has a count of ten or more. V gene TRBV3-1 combines with J gene TRBJ1-1; 7 bases agree with TRBD1. From germline, CDR1 is LGHDT and CDR2 YNNKEL (reference sequence). CDR3 length equals 12 residues. Trimming took 4 bases from V and 14 from J; bases not matched to a gene: 10. CDR3 bases: TGTGCCAGCAGCCTTACCGAGAAGGACAGGTTCTTT. Translating it yields CASSLTEKDRFF.

This clonotype was counted a few times. The chain recombines TRBV29-1 with TRBJ2-5, with 11 nucleotides matching TRBD1. Germline CDR1 SQVTM, CDR2 ANQGSEA. J was trimmed by 5 bases and V by 6 bases; bases with no gene match: 17. The CDR3 runs to 17 residues. The CDR3 coding sequence is TGCAGCGTGGGACGGACAGGGGGCCTTCTTACCTGGGAGACCCAGTACTTC. This translates into CSVGRTGGLLTWETQYF.

This CDR3 is CSATSPSGTPYEQYF. The CDR3 coding sequence is TGCAGTGCTACGAGCCCTAGCGGGACCCCTTACGAGCAGTACTTC. This chain uses TRBV20-1 with TRBJ2-7; 9 positions match TRBD2. Germline CDR1 is DFQATT and CDR2 is SNEGSKA (reference sequence). V dropped 4 bases and J dropped 4; count of bases not matched to a gene: 11. The CDR3 covers 15 residues.

This clonotype was picked up a small number of times. The chain recombines TRBV2 with TRBJ2-3; TRBD1 might be the D (5 bases). V was cut by 5 bases and J by 0 bases, with 12 bases left in between. The CDR3 runs to 15 residues. The germline gives CDR1 SNHLY, CDR2 FYNNEI. CDR3 protein: CASSPDIGSTDTQYF. The CDR3 nucleotides are TGTGCCAGCAGTCCGGACATTGGTAGCACAGATACGCAGTATTTT.

This chain joins TRBV2 and TRBJ1-2, with D unclear. CDR1 is SNHLY, CDR2 FYNNEI, per germline. This CDR3 contains 15 residues. Trimming pared 5 bases from V and 0 bases from J, leaving 13 bases between. The CDR3: CASSLGLRTNYGYTF. For the CDR3, the DNA is TGTGCCAGCAGTTTAGGGTTGAGAACTAACTATGGCTACACCTTC.

This clonotype was detected only a few times. This rearrangement joins TRBV15 to TRBJ2-5; 9 nucleotides align to TRBD2. CDR1 LNHNV and CDR2 YYDKDF come from the germline V gene (reference sequence). The CDR3 sequence is 14 residues long. V was pared by 6 bases and J by 5 bases, with 7 bases of the junction left unmatched. Here the CDR3 DNA reads TGTGCCACCAGGATGCGGGGGGGCCGTGAGACCCAGTACTTC. The encoded protein is CATRMRGGRETQYF.

There are a few counts of this clonotype. This chain uses TRBV15 with TRBJ2-7; possibly TRBD1 for D (6 bases). The CDR3 is 15 residues long. Trimming removed 0 bases at V and 0 bases at J, with 9 bases between. Germline V gene sequence: CDR1 LNHNV, CDR2 YYDKDF (reference sequence). The DNA of the CDR3 is TGTGCCACCAGCAGAGATCTCAGGGGCTCCTACGAGCAGTACTTC. Its translation is CATSRDLRGSYEQYF.

This clonotype came up a few times. The chain couples TRBV7-6 to TRBJ2-7; 7 bases are shared with TRBD2. V dropped 5 bases and J dropped 3; count of bases not matched to a gene: 10. Germline CDR1 reads SGHVS; CDR2 reads FNYEAQ. The CDR3 is 15 amino acids. The CDR3 DNA reads TGTGCCAGCAGCCGACTAGCTTTCGGCCTCTACGAGCAGTACTTC. The encoded protein is CASSRLAFGLYEQYF.

In DNA, the CDR3 is TGTGCCACCGGGGTCGGGTATTTGGGCGAGCAGTACTTC. It codes for CATGVGYLGEQYF. The chain uses TRBV6-1 and TRBJ2-7; TRBD2 might be the D (5 bases). The germline V and J ends were trimmed by 10 bases and 6 bases, with 19 bases remaining between them. Germline V lookup: CDR1 MNHNS, CDR2 SASEGT. The CDR3 extends over 13 amino acids.

The rearrangement joins TRBV6-6 to TRBJ2-7, with TRBD1 matching over 9 bases. The V and J ends lost 7 bases and 1 base, in that order; junction bases with no gene match: 2. CDR1 is MNHNY, CDR2 SVGAGI, per germline (reference sequence). The CDR3 has 13 amino acids. The CDR3 DNA sequence: TGTGCCAGCATCGGGACAGGGTCCTACGAGCAGTACTTC. Translation: CASIGTGSYEQYF.

This sequence joins TRBV6-1 and TRBJ2-5, with D maybe TRBD2 (5 bases). Germline V gives CDR1 MNHNS, CDR2 SASEGT. Trimming pared 10 bases from V and 2 bases from J, leaving 17 bases between. This CDR3 is 14 amino acids long. The CDR3: CATQLPAAQETQYF. The DNA for the CDR3 is TGTGCCACCCAGCTGCCAGCGGCACAAGAGACCCAGTACTTC.

The V call is TRBV2, the J call TRBJ2-7, with a possible D match to TRBD1 (5 bases). CDR1 is SNHLY and CDR2 is FYNNEI in the germline V gene. The CDR3 runs to 11 residues. The V end lost 6 bases, the J end lost 6 bases, and 9 bases lay between the germline ends. This chain's CDR3 is CASSPRVEQYF. In DNA, the CDR3 is TGTGCCAGCAGCCCCAGGGTCGAGCAGTACTTC.

This clonotype was observed a few times. The CDR3 is CSVEYWGIGANVLTF. The CDR3 nucleotides are TGCAGCGTTGAATATTGGGGGATAGGGGCCAACGTCCTGACTTTC. The chain uses TRBV29-1 and TRBJ2-6, with D perhaps matching TRBD1 or TRBD2 (5 bases each). The CDR3 sequence is 15 residues long. CDR1 is SQVTM, CDR2 ANQGSEA, per germline. V was trimmed by 2 bases and J by 4 bases, leaving 12 bases between them.

This clonotype showed up just a few times. This chain links TRBV12-3 or TRBV12-4 with TRBJ2-1, with 9 bases fitting TRBD1. This CDR3 has 15 amino acids. J gave up 5 bases and V 4 bases, and 6 bases lay outside the gene matches. For the CDR3, the DNA is TGTGCCAGCAGTTGGACAGGGGTCATTCACAATGAGCAGTTCTTC. Translation: CASSWTGVIHNEQFF.

The genes are TRBV7-2 and TRBJ2-1; perhaps TRBD2 as D (6 bases). This CDR3 region has 16 residues. Trimming removed 1 base from V and 7 bases from J, with 17 bases in between. From germline, CDR1 is SGHTA and CDR2 FQGNSA. The chain's CDR3 is CASSLGFVAGRNEQFF. CDR3 sequence (DNA): TGTGCCAGCAGCTTAGGTTTTGTTGCGGGAAGGAATGAGCAGTTCTTC.

The rearrangement links TRBV27 to TRBJ2-1; 8 nucleotides match TRBD2. The V gene's germline CDR1 is MNHEY and CDR2 SMNVEV (reference sequence). V lost 6 bases and J lost 6; bases outside the gene matches: 10. The CDR3 has 15 amino acids. The CDR3 is CASSHRRGASNEQFF. The CDR3 nucleotides are TGTGCCAGCAGCCATCGGCGGGGGGCGAGCAATGAGCAGTTCTTC.

J is TRBJ1-5 and V is TRBV20-1, with D maybe TRBD1 (5 bases). The germline V gene has CDR1 DFQATT and CDR2 SNEGSKA (reference sequence). V was shortened by 4 bases and J by 8 bases, with 15 bases between the two germline ends. There are 13 residues in the CDR3. The CDR3 spells CSAKGPPGEPQHF. CDR3 in DNA: TGCAGTGCTAAGGGACCGCCGGGGGAGCCCCAGCATTTT.

This sequence joins TRBV6-5 and TRBJ2-7; perhaps TRBD1 as D (6 bases). The V gene's germline CDR1 is MNHEY and CDR2 SVGAGI. This CDR3 has 14 residues. Trimming took 4 bases from V and 3 from J, leaving 13 bases between them. The CDR3 sequence is CASSFTGIGYEQYF. CDR3 nucleotides: TGTGCCAGCAGTTTTACAGGGATAGGCTACGAGCAGTACTTC.

Comments on this clonotype: The junction differs from germline at one of its ends, possibly a read error. This CDR3 is CASSQVKGRNQPQHF. The CDR3 DNA follows: TGTGCCAGCAGCCAAGTAAAGGGGCGCAATCAGCCCCAGCATTTT. The chain combines TRBV4-1 with TRBJ1-5, with a possible D match to TRBD1 (5 bases). This CDR3 has 15 residues. Germline CDR1 is MGHRA and CDR2 is YSYEKL.

The rearrangement links TRBV3-1 to TRBJ2-7; no clear D. The germline CDR1 and CDR2 sequences are LGHDT and YNNKEL (reference sequence). V was shortened by 0 bases and J by 3 bases, with 9 bases between the two germline ends. This CDR3 spans 14 amino acids. The CDR3 spells CASSQDVYNYEQYF. The CDR3 coding sequence is TGTGCCAGCAGCCAAGATGTGTATAACTACGAGCAGTACTTC.

The table lists this clonotype with many counts. The chain carries TRBV20-1 and TRBJ1-3; D not certain. Germline CDR1 DFQATT, CDR2 SNEGSKA (reference sequence). The CDR3 has 15 amino acids. The V end was cut by 6 bases, the J end by 2 bases, with 17 bases between. CDR3 in amino acids: CSAGTGSPPGNTIYF. CDR3 bases: TGCAGTGCCGGAACGGGGAGTCCCCCTGGAAACACCATATATTTT.

CDR3 residues: CASSLSEVEQFF. For the CDR3, the DNA is TGTGCCAGCAGTTTATCGGAGGTTGAGCAGTTCTTC. V usage is TRBV6-2 or TRBV6-3 and J usage is TRBJ2-1, with a tentative D call TRBD2 (5 bases). This CDR3 comprises 12 residues. In germline, CDR1 is MNHEY, CDR2 SVGEGT. V was shortened by 4 bases and J by 9 bases, with 10 bases between the two germline ends.

This clonotype turned up a few times. CDR3 amino acids: CASSLALGNYADTQYF. CDR3 in DNA: TGTGCCAGCAGCTTGGCTCTGGGGAATTATGCAGATACGCAGTATTTT. The rearrangement uses TRBV5-5 and TRBJ2-3; D call uncertain. This CDR3 has 16 amino acids. Germline CDR1 is SGHKS and CDR2 is YYEKEE (reference sequence). Trimming pared 0 bases from V and 4 bases from J, leaving 15 bases between.

This clonotype has a handful of counts. The chain combines TRBV10-3 with TRBJ2-1; a possible D gene is TRBD1 (6 bases). V was trimmed by 5 bases and J by 0 bases, leaving 11 bases between them. Germline-derived CDR1 and CDR2 are ENHRY and SYGVKD. The CDR3 is 15 amino acids. This chain's CDR3 is CAISKGEPSYNEQFF. The CDR3 DNA is TGTGCCATCAGTAAGGGGGAGCCCTCCTACAATGAGCAGTTCTTC.

The chain joins TRBV6-1 to TRBJ2-4, with 11 bases identical to TRBD1. The CDR3 is 15 residues long. Germline CDR1 and CDR2: MNHNS and SASEGT. With V trimmed by 7 bases and J by 3 bases, 5 bases remained unmatched. The CDR3 protein is CASTRDRGGKNIQYF. The CDR3 DNA sequence: TGTGCCAGCACTAGGGACAGGGGGGGCAAAAACATTCAGTACTTC.

V usage is TRBV7-2 and J usage is TRBJ2-1; 10 bases match TRBD2. CDR1 and CDR2 from the germline V gene are SGHTA and FQGNSA. V was pared by 3 bases and J by 7 bases, with 6 bases of the junction left unmatched. This CDR3 comprises 15 residues. CDR3 sequence: CASSLSGGDPNEQFF. CDR3 DNA sequence: TGTGCCAGCAGCTTGAGCGGGGGGGATCCGAATGAGCAGTTCTTC.

The chain links TRBV20-1 to TRBJ2-3, with 12 bases matching TRBD2. CDR1 is DFQATT, CDR2 SNEGSKA, per germline (reference sequence). CDR3 length: 15 residues. V was clipped by 6 bases and J by 1 base; unmatched bases: 5. The CDR3, as DNA: TGCAGTGCCCACGGACTAGCGGGGCGCACAGATACGCAGTATTTT. Translating gives CSAHGLAGRTDTQYF.

The V call is TRBV11-2, the J call TRBJ2-2; the match to TRBD2 covers 7 bases. V shed 0 bases, J shed 1 base, and the junction held 5 bases outside the gene matches. CDR3 length: 17 amino acids. From germline, CDR1 is SGHAT and CDR2 FQNNGV. This chain's CDR3 is CASSLDEGGRNTGELFF. CDR3 in DNA: TGTGCCAGCAGCTTAGACGAGGGCGGGAGGAACACCGGGGAGCTGTTTTTT.

This clonotype showed up many times. V and J are TRBV4-2 and TRBJ2-3; D remains unclear. This CDR3 region has 13 residues. CDR1 and CDR2 from the germline V gene are LGHNA and YNFKEQ. V lost 0 bases to trimming and J lost 3 bases, with 4 bases between them. The CDR3 DNA reads as TGTGCCAGCAGCCAAGAATCAACAGATACGCAGTATTTT. It yields the protein CASSQESTDTQYF.